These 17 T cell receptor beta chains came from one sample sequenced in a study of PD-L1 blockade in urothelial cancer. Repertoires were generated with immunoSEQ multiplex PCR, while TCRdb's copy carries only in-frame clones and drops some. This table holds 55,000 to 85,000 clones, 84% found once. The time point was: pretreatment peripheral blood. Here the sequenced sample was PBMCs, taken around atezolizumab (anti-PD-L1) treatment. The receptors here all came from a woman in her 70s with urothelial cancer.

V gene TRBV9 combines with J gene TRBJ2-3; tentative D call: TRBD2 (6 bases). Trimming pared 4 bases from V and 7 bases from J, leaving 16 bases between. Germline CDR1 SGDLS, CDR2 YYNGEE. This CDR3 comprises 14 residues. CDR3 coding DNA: TGTGCCAGCAGCTTCTTAGCGGAGGACTATACGCAGTATTTT. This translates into CASSFLAEDYTQYF. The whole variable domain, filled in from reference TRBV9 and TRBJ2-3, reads DSGVTQTPKHLITATGQRVTLRCSPRSGDLSVYWYQQSLDQGLQFLIQYYNGEERAKGNILERFSAQQFPDLHSELNLSSLELGDSALYFCASSFLAEDYTQYFGPGTRLTVL.

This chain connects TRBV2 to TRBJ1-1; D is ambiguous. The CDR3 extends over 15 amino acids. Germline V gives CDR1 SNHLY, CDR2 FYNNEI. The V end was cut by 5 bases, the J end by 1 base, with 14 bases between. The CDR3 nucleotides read TGTGCCAGCAGTAACCGGGAGCTAGCGAACACTGAAGCTTTCTTT. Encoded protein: CASSNRELANTEAFF.

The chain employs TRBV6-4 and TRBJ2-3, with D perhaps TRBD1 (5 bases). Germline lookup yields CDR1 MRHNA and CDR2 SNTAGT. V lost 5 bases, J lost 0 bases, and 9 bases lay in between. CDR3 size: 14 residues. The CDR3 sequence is CASSSGYSTDTQYF. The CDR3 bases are TGTGCCAGCAGTTCAGGGTACAGCACAGATACGCAGTATTTT.

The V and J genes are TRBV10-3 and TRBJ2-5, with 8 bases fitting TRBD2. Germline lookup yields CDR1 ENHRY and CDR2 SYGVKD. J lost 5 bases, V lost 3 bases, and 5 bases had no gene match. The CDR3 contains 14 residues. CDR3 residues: CAISDSSGEETQYF. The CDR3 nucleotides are TGTGCCATCAGTGACAGTAGCGGGGAGGAGACCCAGTACTTC.

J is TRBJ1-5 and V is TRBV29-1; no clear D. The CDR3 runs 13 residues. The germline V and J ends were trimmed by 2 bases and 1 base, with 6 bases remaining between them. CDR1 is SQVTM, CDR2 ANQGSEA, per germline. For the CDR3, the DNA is TGCAGCGTTGAACTGGCAAGCAATCAGCCCCAGCATTTT. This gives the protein CSVELASNQPQHF.

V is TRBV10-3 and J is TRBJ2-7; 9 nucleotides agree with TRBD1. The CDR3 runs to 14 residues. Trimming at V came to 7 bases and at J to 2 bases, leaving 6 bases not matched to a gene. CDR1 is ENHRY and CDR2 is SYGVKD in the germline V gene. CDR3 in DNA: TGTGCCATCAAACTGGACAGGGGACCCTACGAGCAGTACTTC. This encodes CAIKLDRGPYEQYF.

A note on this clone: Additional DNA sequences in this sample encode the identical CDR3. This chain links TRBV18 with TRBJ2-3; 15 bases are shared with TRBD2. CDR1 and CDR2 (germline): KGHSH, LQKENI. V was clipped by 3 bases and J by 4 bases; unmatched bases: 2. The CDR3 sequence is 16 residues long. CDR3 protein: CASSPGLAGGPDTQYF. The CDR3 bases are TGTGCCAGCTCACCGGGACTAGCGGGGGGTCCAGATACGCAGTATTTT.

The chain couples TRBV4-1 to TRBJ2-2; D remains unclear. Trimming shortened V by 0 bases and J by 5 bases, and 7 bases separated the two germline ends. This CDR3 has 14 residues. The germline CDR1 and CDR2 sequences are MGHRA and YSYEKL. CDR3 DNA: TGCGCCAGCAGCCAAGATAGGAGTACCGGGGAGCTGTTTTTT. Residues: CASSQDRSTGELFF.

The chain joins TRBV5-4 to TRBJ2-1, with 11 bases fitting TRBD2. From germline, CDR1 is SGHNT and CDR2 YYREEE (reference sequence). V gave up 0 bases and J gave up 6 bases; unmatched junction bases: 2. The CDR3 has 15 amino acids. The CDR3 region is CASSLGLAGGNEQFF. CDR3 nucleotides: TGTGCCAGCAGCTTGGGCCTAGCGGGGGGCAATGAGCAGTTCTTC.

The chain's CDR3 is CASSRLAGGTDTQYF. CDR3 coding DNA: TGTGCCAGCAGTCGACTAGCGGGAGGGACAGATACGCAGTATTTT. The rearrangement joins TRBV2 to TRBJ2-3, with 14 bases lining up with TRBD2. CDR1 and CDR2 (germline): SNHLY, FYNNEI. With 5 bases clipped from V and 3 bases from J, the junction kept 1 base outside the gene matches. This CDR3 has 15 residues.

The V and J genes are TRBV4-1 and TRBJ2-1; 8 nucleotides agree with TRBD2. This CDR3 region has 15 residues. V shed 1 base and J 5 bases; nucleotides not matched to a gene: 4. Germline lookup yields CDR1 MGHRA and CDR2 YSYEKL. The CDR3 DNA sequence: TGCGCCAGCAGCCAAGGAGCGGGAGCCAACAATGAGCAGTTCTTC. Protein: CASSQGAGANNEQFF.

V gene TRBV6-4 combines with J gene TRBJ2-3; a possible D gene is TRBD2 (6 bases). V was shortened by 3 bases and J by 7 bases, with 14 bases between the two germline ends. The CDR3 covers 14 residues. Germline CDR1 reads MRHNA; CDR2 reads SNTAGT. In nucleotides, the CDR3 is TGTGCCAGCAGTGAGGGGCTAGCGAGTAATACGCAGTATTTT. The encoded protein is CASSEGLASNTQYF.

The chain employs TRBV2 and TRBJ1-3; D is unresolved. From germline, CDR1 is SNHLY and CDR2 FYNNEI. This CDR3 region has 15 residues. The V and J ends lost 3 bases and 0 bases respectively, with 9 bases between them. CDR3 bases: TGTGCCAGCAGTGATTATGTCAGCTCTGGAAACACCATATATTTT. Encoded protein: CASSDYVSSGNTIYF.

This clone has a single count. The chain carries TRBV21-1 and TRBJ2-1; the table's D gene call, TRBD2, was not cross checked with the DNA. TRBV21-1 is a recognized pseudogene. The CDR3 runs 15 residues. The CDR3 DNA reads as TGTGCCAGCACCACTAGCGGGAGGAGCTACAATGAGCAGTTCTTC. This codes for CASTTSGRSYNEQFF.

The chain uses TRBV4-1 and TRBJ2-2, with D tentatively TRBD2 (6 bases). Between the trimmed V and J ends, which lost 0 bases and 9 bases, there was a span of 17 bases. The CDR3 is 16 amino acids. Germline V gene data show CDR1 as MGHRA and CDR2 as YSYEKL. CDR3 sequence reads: CASSQDIGDSYRELFF. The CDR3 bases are TGCGCCAGCAGCCAAGATATTGGGGACTCTTACCGGGAGCTGTTTTTT.

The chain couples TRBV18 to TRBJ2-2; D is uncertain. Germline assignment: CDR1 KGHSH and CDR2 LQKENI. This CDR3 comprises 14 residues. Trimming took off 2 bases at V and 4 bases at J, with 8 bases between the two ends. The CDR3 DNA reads TGTGCCAGCTCACCATCCACTTCCACCGGGGAGCTGTTTTTT. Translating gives CASSPSTSTGELFF.

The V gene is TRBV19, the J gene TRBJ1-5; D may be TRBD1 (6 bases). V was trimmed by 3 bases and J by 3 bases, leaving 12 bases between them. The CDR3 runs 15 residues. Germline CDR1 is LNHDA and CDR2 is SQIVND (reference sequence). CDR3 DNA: TGTGCCAGTAGTATGCAAACAGGGTCCAATCAGCCCCAGCATTTT. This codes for CASSMQTGSNQPQHF. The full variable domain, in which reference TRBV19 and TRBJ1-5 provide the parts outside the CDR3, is DGGITQSPKYLFRKEGQNVTLSCEQNLNHDAMYWYRQDPGQGLRLIYYSQIVNDFQKGDIAEGYSVSREKKESFPLTVTSAQKNPTAFYLCASSMQTGSNQPQHFGDGTRLSIL.